This T cell receptor (beta chain) is from a study of T-cell reconstitution after alpha-beta-depleted transplantation in children. This clonotype was found a few times. The antigen is undetermined. Study-wide findings and caveats: Surviving recipient cells, namely T cells and thymic progenitors, were the source of high day-60 TCRbeta diversity in some patients. Reportedly, alpha-beta T cells present about two months post-transplant originated from several hundred expanded clones of graft origin.

Unique molecular identifiers were incorporated into the prepared TCRbeta library. TCRdb re-called the PCR reads with MiXCR, one entry per CDR3 protein. The sample yields nearly 200,000 distinct CDR3 sequences, 6.3% seen once. This specimen consisted of PBMCs, obtained before TCRalphabeta/CD19-depleted stem cell transplant. This clonotype originated in a girl under three years old with combined immunodeficiency, due to receive a stem cell transplant.

The CDR3 region is CASSEYFPAGDGDTQYF. The CDR3 DNA is TGTGCCAGCAGTGAATATTTCCCCGCCGGAGACGGAGATACGCAGTATTTT. V gene TRBV25-1 combines with J gene TRBJ2-3; the D is unclear. The V end lost 0 bases, the J end lost 5 bases, and 18 bases lay between the germline ends. The CDR3 covers 17 residues. The germline V gene has CDR1 MGHDK and CDR2 SYGVNS.